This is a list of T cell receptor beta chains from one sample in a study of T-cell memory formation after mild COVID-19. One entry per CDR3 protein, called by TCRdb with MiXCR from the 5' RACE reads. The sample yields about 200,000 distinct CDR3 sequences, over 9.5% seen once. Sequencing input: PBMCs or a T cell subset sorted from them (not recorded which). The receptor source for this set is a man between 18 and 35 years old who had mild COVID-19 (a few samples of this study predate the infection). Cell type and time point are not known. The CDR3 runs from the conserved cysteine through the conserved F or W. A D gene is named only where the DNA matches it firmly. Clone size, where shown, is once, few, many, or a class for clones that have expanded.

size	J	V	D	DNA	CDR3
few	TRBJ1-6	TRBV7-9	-	TGTGCCAGCAGCTTAGGGCACCTCTATAATTCACCCCTCCACTTT	CASSLGHLYNSPLHF
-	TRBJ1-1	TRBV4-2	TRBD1	TGTGCCAGCGGACGGACCCAGGGGGTTTGGACTGAAGCTTTCTTT	CASGRTQGVWTEAFF
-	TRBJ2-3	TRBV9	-	TGTGCCAGCAGCACCACGAGTAACGGGCTAAGGGGCACAGATACGCAGTATTTT	CASSTTSNGLRGTDTQYF
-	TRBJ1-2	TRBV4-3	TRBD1	TGCGCCAGCAGCCAAGCCGGGACAGCCATGGGGGACGGCTACACCTTC	CASSQAGTAMGDGYTF
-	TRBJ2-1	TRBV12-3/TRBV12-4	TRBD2	TGTGCCAGCAGCCCCAAGACTAGCGGGGGGTATGAGCAGTTCTTC	CASSPKTSGGYEQFF
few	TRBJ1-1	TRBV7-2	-	TGTGCCAGCAGATCCGGGGGGAACACTGAAGCTTTCTTT	CASRSGGNTEAFF
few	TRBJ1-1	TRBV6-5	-	TGTGCCAGCAGTTACGGTTCGGGGCTGAGCACTGAAGCTTTCTTT	CASSYGSGLSTEAFF
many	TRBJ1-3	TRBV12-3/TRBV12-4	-	TGTGCCAGCAGTCCGTCGGCGGGTGGAAACACCATATATTTT	CASSPSAGGNTIYF
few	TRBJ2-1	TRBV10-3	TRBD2	TGTGCCATCAGGGCGGGACTAGCGGGGGTTAATGAGCAGTTCTTC	CAIRAGLAGVNEQFF
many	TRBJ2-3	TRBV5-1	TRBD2	TGCGCCAGCAGCGAGGGAGGGACTAGCGTCACAGATACGCAGTATTTT	CASSEGGTSVTDTQYF
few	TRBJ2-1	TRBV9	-	TGTGCCAGCAGCGTAGATCCGGGGGATGAGCAGTTCTTC	CASSVDPGDEQFF
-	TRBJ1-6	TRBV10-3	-	TGTGCCATCAGCCAGGGTAACTACAATTCACCCCTCCACTTT	CAISQGNYNSPLHF
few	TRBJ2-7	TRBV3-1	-	TGTGCCAGCAGCCAAGTTAGCGTTTCGGGGAGCTACGAGCAGTACTTC	CASSQVSVSGSYEQYF